This is a list of T cell receptor beta chains from one sample in a study of OX40 agonist ivuxolimab in advanced cancers. Produced via immunoSEQ multiplex PCR; TCRdb's table is partial and in-frame only. The sample includes 60,000 to 100,000 clones, more than 75% of them seen just once. The material sequenced was CD4+ or CD8+ T cells sorted from blood, taken in a trial of the OX40 agonist ivuxolimab. Receptor source: an adult with an advanced solid tumor such as melanoma, head and neck, liver or kidney cancer. CDR3s include the opening cysteine and the closing phenylalanine or tryptophan. The order of the fields is V gene, clone size, J gene, CDR3 protein. The size field is filled for only some rows; it gives once, few, many or a size class.

>TRBV18|NA|TRBJ2-7
CASRGQRPSEQYF
>TRBV14|NA|TRBJ1-3
CASSLGRSSGNTIYF
>TRBV2|NA|TRBJ2-3
CASSKTSGNTDTQYF
>TRBV5-6|once|TRBJ2-3
CASSKERLFGTDTQYF
>TRBV9|NA|TRBJ2-3
CASNGGRARTDTQYF
>TRBV10-1|NA|TRBJ2-7
CASSLGQGSYEQYF
>TRBV5-5|once|TRBJ1-2
CASSRTGGLGYGYTF
>TRBV9|NA|TRBJ1-1
CASSIRPQNTEAFF
>TRBV9|NA|TRBJ2-2
CASSTGTGGVTGELFF
>TRBV9|NA|TRBJ2-7
CASSSRQGPDLHF
>TRBV19|NA|TRBJ2-3
CASSLAGVEGTQYF
>TRBV5-1|NA|TRBJ1-1
CASSSQTGGTEAFF
>TRBV19|NA|TRBJ1-1
CASSSTTGRLGNTEAFF
>TRBV29-1|NA|TRBJ1-1
CSGDRRTEAFF
>TRBV4-3|NA|TRBJ2-1
CASSQASGWSYNEQFF
>TRBV6-1|NA|TRBJ1-5
CASRWDRGNQPQHF
>TRBV5-6|once|TRBJ1-2
CASSLQSGYTF